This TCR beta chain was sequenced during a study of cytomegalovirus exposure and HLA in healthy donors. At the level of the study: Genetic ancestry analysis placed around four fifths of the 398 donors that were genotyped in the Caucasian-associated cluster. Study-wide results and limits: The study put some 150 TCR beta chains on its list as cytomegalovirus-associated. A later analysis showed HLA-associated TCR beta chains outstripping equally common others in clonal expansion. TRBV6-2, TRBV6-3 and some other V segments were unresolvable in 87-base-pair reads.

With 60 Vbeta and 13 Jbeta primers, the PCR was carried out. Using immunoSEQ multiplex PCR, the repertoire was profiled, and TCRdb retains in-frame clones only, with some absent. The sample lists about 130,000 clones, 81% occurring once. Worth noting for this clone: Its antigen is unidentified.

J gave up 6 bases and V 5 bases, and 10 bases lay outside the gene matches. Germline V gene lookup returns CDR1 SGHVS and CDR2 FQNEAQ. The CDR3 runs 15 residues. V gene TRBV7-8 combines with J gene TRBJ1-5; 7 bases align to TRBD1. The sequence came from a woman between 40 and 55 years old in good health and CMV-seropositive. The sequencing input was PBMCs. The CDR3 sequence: CASSPGRGLGQPQHF. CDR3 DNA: TGTGCCAGCAGCCCAGGAAGGGGGCTCGGTCAGCCCCAGCATTTT.